The T cell receptor beta chain described here comes from a study of blood T cell repertoires in COVID-19. Across the study: The origin of the acute and convalescent COVID-19 samples was the United States, Italy and Spain. The cDNA or gDNA used as material had been derived from T cells, B-cell-depleted T cells, or PBMCs.

How the authors handled the data: Reference gene primer amplification gave estimated nucleated cell counts. TCRdb keeps only in-frame clones here, not all; method: immunoSEQ multiplex PCR. The V and J calls and clone size were taken over from that table, and D and trimming were inferred from the DNA. There are more than 200,000 clones in the sample; 65% to 85% occur only once, and roughly 10% lies in the top ten. Germline CDR1 reads MNHEY; CDR2 reads SMNVEV (reference sequence). V shed 5 bases, J shed 3 bases, and the junction held 12 bases outside the gene matches. This CDR3 spans 17 amino acids. The sequence derives from an elderly woman with acute or convalescent COVID-19. The chain is built from TRBV27 and TRBJ2-7; TRBD1 matches at 11 bases. Sequenced: peripheral blood. CDR3 region: CASSPMGRDRGVYEQYF. CDR3 DNA sequence: TGTGCCAGCAGTCCGATGGGTCGGGACAGGGGGGTCTACGAGCAGTACTTC.